This TCR beta chain was identified during a study of blood T cell repertoires in COVID-19. Participant-reported clinical history was the basis for cohort assignment. Trimming took 0 bases from V and 2 from J, leaving 6 bases between them. The CDR3 contains 14 residues. The germline CDR1 and CDR2 sequences are LNHDA and SQIVND (reference sequence). Assay: immunoSEQ multiplex PCR; the TCRdb copy retains only in-frame clones and omits some. This table has fewer than 250,000 clones, around 89% appearing once. Sequenced input: PBMCs or T cells enriched from blood (not recorded which). The chain has TRBV19 and TRBJ2-3; D call uncertain. The TCR sequence derives from a man aged 45-65 years who had been exposed to COVID-19. CDR3 amino acids: CASSIEQNTDTQYF. The CDR3 region has the DNA TGTGCCAGTAGTATAGAACAGAACACAGATACGCAGTATTTT.